This record covers a single TCR beta chain. The V end was cut by 4 bases, the J end by 1 base, with 15 bases between. Germline CDR1 and CDR2: SGHNT and YYREEE (reference sequence). The length of the CDR3 is 15 residues. The data were taken from a study of blood T cell repertoires in COVID-19. Background on the study: There were acute and convalescent COVID-19 samples, and they came from the United States, Italy and Spain. Sources were T cells, B-cell-depleted T cells, or PBMCs; the material itself was cDNA or gDNA.

How the authors handled the data: Reference gene primer amplification gave nucleated cell count estimates. Sequencing was performed with immunoSEQ multiplex PCR; in TCRdb, only in-frame clones are kept and a portion is missing. The DNA was the basis for D and trimming; V, J and clone size are from that table. The data hold more than 140,000 clones, with approximately 82% observed a single time. Source material: peripheral blood. V gene TRBV5-4 combines with J gene TRBJ2-7; the D gene is possibly TRBD1 (6 bases). The receptor comes from a human donor in a cohort sampled during active COVID-19. The CDR3 is CASSRPGQQSYEQYF. The CDR3 coding sequence is TGTGCCAGCAGCAGACCCGGACAGCAGTCCTACGAGCAGTACTTC.